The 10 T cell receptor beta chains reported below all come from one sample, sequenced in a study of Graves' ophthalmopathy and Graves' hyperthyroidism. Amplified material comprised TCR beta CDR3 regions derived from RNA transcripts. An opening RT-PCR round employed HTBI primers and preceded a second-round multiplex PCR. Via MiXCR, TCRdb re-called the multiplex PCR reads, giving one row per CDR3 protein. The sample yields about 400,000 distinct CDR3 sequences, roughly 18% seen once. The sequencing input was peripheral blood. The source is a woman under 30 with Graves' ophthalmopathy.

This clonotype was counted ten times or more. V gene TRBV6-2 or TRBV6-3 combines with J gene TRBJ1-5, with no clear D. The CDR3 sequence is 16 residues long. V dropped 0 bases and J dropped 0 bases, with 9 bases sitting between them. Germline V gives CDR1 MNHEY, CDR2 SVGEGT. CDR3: CASSYSGGNSNQPQHF. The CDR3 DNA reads TGTGCCAGCAGTTACTCGGGCGGAAATAGCAATCAGCCCCAGCATTTT.

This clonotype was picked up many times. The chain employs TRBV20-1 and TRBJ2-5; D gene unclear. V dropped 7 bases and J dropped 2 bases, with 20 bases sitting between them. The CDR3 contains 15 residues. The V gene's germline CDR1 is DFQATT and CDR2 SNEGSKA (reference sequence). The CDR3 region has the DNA TGCAGTGTTCCCACCCCAGGAAGTTGGCAAGAGACCCAGTACTTC. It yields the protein CSVPTPGSWQETQYF.

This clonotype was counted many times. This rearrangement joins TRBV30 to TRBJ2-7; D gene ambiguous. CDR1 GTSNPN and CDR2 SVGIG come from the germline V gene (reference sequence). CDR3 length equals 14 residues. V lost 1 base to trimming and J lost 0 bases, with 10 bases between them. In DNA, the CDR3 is TGTGCCTGGAGTGACGGCTCCAGCTCCTACGAGCAGTACTTC. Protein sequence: CAWSDGSSSYEQYF.

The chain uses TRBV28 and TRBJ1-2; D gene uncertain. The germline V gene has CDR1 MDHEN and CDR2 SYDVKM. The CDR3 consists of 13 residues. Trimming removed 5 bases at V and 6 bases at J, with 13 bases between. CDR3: CASSPGGYDGYTF. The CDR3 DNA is TGTGCCAGCAGTCCCGGTGGATACGATGGCTACACCTTC.

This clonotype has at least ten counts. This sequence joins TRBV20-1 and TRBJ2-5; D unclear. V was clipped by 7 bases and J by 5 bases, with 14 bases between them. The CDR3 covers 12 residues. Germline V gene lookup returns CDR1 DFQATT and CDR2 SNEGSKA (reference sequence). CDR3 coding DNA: TGCAGTGTTGACGGGCCCGCGGAGACCCAGTACTTC. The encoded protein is CSVDGPAETQYF.

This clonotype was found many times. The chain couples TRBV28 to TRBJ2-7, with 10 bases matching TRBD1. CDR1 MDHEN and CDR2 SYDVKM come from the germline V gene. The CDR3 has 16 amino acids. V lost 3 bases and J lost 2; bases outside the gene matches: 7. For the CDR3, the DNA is TGTGCCAGCAGTTTCAGTTTAGGGACAGGGGCCTACGAGCAGTACTTC. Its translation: CASSFSLGTGAYEQYF.

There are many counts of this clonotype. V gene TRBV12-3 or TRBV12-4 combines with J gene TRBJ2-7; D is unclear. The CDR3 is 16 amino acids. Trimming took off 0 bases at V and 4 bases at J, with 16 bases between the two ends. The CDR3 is CASSLAESPNLYEQYF. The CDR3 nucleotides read TGTGCCAGCAGTTTAGCCGAGTCCCCTAATCTTTACGAGCAGTACTTC.

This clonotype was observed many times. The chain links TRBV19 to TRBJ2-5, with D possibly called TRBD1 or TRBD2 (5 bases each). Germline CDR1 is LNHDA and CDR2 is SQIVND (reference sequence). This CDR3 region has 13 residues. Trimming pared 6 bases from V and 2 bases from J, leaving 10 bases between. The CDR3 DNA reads TGTGCCAGTAGGAGGGGTGGACAAGAGACCCAGTACTTC. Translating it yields CASRRGGQETQYF.

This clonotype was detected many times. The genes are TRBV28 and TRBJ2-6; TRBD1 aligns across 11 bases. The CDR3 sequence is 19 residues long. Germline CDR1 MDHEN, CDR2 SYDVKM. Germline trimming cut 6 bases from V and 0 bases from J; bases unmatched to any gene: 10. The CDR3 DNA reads TGTGCCAGCAGCTCCTGGACAGGGGGCGCAGACTCTGGGGCCAACGTCCTGACTTTC. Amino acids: CASSSWTGGADSGANVLTF.

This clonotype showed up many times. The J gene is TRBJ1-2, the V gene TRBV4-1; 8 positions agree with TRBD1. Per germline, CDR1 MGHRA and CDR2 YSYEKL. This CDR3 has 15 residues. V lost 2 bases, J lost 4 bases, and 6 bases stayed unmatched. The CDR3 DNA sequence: TGCGCCAGCAGCCAACAGACAGGGGCTTCCTATGGCTACACCTTC. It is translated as CASSQQTGASYGYTF.